The rows below give T cell receptor beta chains drawn from one sample of a study of regulatory T cells in long-lasting Graves disease. MiXCR, applied by TCRdb to the multiplex PCR reads, yields one record per CDR3 protein. Here the sample spans around 480,000 distinct CDR3 sequences, about 16% being singletons. These records were also assigned to another study, of T cells in Graves' hyperthyroidism and ophthalmopathy.

The sequencing here drew on peripheral blood mononuclear cells (PBMCs), taken at new diagnosis, from a patient treated with antithyroid drugs. The receptor source for this set is a woman aged 35 to 59 with Graves disease. The CDR3 runs from the conserved cysteine through the conserved F or W. The D gene is left open where the match is weak. Clone sizes are given selectively: once, few, many, or a class where the clone is expanded.

size	D	J	V	DNA	CDR3
-	-	TRBJ1-5	TRBV6-1	TGTGCCAGCAGGAACAGGGTTTGGGAGCCCCAGCATTTT	CASRNRVWEPQHF
-	-	TRBJ2-1	TRBV6-2/TRBV6-3	TGTGCCAGCAGTTACCCCCAGGGGAATGAGCAGTTCTTC	CASSYPQGNEQFF
many	-	TRBJ1-1	TRBV5-8	TGTGCCAGCAGCCGGGGACACTTGAGGGGCACTGAAGCTTTCTTT	CASSRGHLRGTEAFF
many	-	TRBJ2-2	TRBV20-1	TGCAGTGCTAGAGAAGTATCGAGGCTCAACACCGGGGAGCTGTTTTTT	CSAREVSRLNTGELFF
-	-	TRBJ2-5	TRBV5-1	TGCGCCAGCAGCCCCGGGACACCTAGGGAGACCCAGTACTTC	CASSPGTPRETQYF
many	-	TRBJ2-7	TRBV4-1	TGCGCCAGCAGCCCCCGGACGGAGGACGAGCAGTACTTC	CASSPRTEDEQYF
many	TRBD2	TRBJ2-2	TRBV20-1	TGCAGTGCTAGCGGGGGGGCTCCCTTGTTGGGGGAGCTGTTTTTT	CSASGGAPLLGELFF
-	TRBD1	TRBJ1-1	TRBV18	TGTGCCAGCTCTCCGGACAGGGCGAACACTGAAGCTTTCTTT	CASSPDRANTEAFF
few	TRBD2	TRBJ2-2	TRBV12-3/TRBV12-4	TGTGCCAGCAGTTTCGGGGGGGAGAGAGGGGAGCTGTTTTTT	CASSFGGERGELFF
-	-	TRBJ1-5	TRBV5-5	TGTGCCAGCAGCTCGGTGGGATATAGCAATCAGCCCCAGCATTTT	CASSSVGYSNQPQHF
many	-	TRBJ1-4	TRBV4-1	TGCGCCAGCAGCCAAGAACCTGCTCCTAATGAAAAACTGTTTTTT	CASSQEPAPNEKLFF
-	TRBD1	TRBJ1-1	TRBV6-1	TGTGCCAGCAGTGAAAACAGGGGAGAGACTGAAGCTTTCTTT	CASSENRGETEAFF
many	TRBD1	TRBJ2-7	TRBV2	TGTGCCAGCGAGACAGGGGGAACGCTCGAGCAGTACTTC	CASETGGTLEQYF
many	-	TRBJ1-1	TRBV5-5	TGTGCCAGCAGCCCCCGGGGGGGATTCGACACTGAAGCTTTCTTT	CASSPRGGFDTEAFF
few	-	TRBJ2-6	TRBV20-1	TGCAGTGCTACTCACAGGGACCGTGCTGGGGCCAACGTCCTGACTTTC	CSATHRDRAGANVLTF
few	TRBD1	TRBJ2-3	TRBV5-8	TGTGCCAGCGCCTCGACAGGGGGTCAGACAGATACGCAGTATTTT	CASASTGGQTDTQYF
once	-	TRBJ2-6	TRBV2	TGTGCCAGCAGTTTATATGTCGGACCCTCTGGGGCCAACGTCCTGACTTTC	CASSLYVGPSGANVLTF
-	-	TRBJ1-4	TRBV20-1	TGCAGTGCTAGAGTTGGCACTACTAATGAAAAACTGTTTTTT	CSARVGTTNEKLFF
once	-	TRBJ1-2	TRBV20-1	TGCAGTGCAAGCGGACACCCCGCTGGCTACACCTTC	CSASGHPAGYTF